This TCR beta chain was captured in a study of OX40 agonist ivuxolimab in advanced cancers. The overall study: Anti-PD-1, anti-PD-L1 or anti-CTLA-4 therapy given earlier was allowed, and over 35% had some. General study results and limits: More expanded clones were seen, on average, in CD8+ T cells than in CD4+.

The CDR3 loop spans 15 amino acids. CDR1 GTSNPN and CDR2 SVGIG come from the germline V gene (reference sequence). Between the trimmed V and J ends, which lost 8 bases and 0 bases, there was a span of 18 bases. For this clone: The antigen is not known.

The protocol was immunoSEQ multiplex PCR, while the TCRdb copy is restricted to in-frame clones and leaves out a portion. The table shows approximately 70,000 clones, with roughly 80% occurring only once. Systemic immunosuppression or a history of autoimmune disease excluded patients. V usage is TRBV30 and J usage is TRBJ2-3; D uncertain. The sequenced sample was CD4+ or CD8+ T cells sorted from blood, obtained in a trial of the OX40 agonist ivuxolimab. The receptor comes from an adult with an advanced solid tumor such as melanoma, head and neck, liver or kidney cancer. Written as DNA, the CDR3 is TGTGCCCGAACCTCTAGAGTATCTAGCACAGATACGCAGTATTTT. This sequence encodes CARTSRVSSTDTQYF.